The subject of this entry is one T cell receptor beta chain. The sample belongs to a study of blood T cell repertoires in COVID-19. Sequencing used immunoSEQ multiplex PCR; TCRdb keeps in-frame clones, though not all of them. This sample has 250,000 or so clones; approximately 84% occur once, and the top ten carry 5% to 8%. In germline, CDR1 is SGHTA, CDR2 FQGNSA. The CDR3 contains 14 residues. V dropped 0 bases and J dropped 0 bases, with 6 bases sitting between them. Sequencing was carried out using PBMCs or T cells enriched from blood (not recorded which). V usage is TRBV7-2 and J usage is TRBJ2-7; no clear D. The receptor was derived from a woman aged 50 to 65 who had been exposed to COVID-19. CDR3 in DNA: TGTGCCAGCAGCTTAGCGCGGCCCTCCTACGAGCAGTACTTC. It yields the protein CASSLARPSYEQYF.